The sequence of this T cell receptor beta chain was determined in a study of blood T cell repertoires in COVID-19. At the level of the study: Specimens from acute and convalescent COVID-19 originated in the United States, Italy and Spain. PBMCs, B-cell-depleted T cells, or T cells provided the cDNA or gDNA that made up the material.

This clone came up once. Sequencing used immunoSEQ multiplex PCR; TCRdb keeps in-frame clones, though not all of them. This sample yields approximately 300,000 clones, of which under 90% are seen a single time; roughly 10% belongs to the top ten. Participants' own reports of clinical history determined their cohort assignment. Recovered status in Cohort 3 required two negative PCRs, clearance, or symptom resolution. Sequencing was done on a sample of PBMCs or T cells enriched from blood (not recorded which). The source is a woman younger than 30 who had recovered from COVID-19.

The CDR3 nucleotides are TGTGCCAGCAGCTCCTTTGGGGGCGGGGATACGCAGTATTTT. This translates into CASSSFGGGDTQYF. The genes are TRBV5-4 and TRBJ2-3; D might be TRBD1 (6 bases). Germline assignment: CDR1 SGHNT and CDR2 YYREEE (reference sequence). This CDR3 has 14 amino acids. Trimming shortened V by 3 bases and J by 6 bases, and 14 bases separated the two germline ends.